These 18 T cell receptor beta chains originate from one sample sequenced in a study of naive and memory T cell subsets. Both TRBC1 and TRBC2 were covered by a beta constant-region primer of two equimolar oligonucleotides. TCRdb redid the calling of the UMI-ligation and nested PCR reads with MiXCR, one entry per CDR3 protein. This sample has 140,000 to 150,000 distinct CDR3 sequences, with about 18% found just once. Sequencing was performed on naive CD4+ T cells from blood. The receptors were gathered from a human donor in good health.

This clonotype came up a few times. The rearrangement uses TRBV7-8 and TRBJ1-1; D remains unclear. V lost 2 bases and J lost 5, with 6 bases in between. Germline V gene sequence: CDR1 SGHVS, CDR2 FQNEAQ. The CDR3 contains 12 residues. In DNA, the CDR3 is TGTGCCAGCAGCTTACGGGAGACTGAAGCTTTCTTT. Its protein product is CASSLRETEAFF.

V gene TRBV7-9 combines with J gene TRBJ2-3; weak D call: TRBD2 (5 bases). From germline, CDR1 is SEHNR and CDR2 FQNEAQ (reference sequence). The ends were cut back, 4 bases at V and 7 bases at J, with 21 bases in the middle. The CDR3 loop spans 16 amino acids. CDR3 sequence: CASSSRPPGGGNTQYF. DNA for the CDR3: TGTGCCAGCAGCTCTCGACCCCCTGGCGGAGGAAATACGCAGTATTTT.

This clonotype was recorded many times. The chain is built from TRBV12-3 or TRBV12-4 and TRBJ1-6, with D perhaps matching TRBD1 (5 bases). Trimming removed 6 bases from V and 8 bases from J, with 8 bases in between. CDR3 length equals 12 residues. CDR3: CASSLRDSPLHF. The CDR3 nucleotides read TGTGCCAGCAGCCTCAGGGATTCACCCCTCCACTTT.

The gene calls are TRBV15 and TRBJ1-1; a weak D match, TRBD1 (6 bases). This CDR3 region has 15 residues. Germline V gene data show CDR1 as LNHNV and CDR2 as YYDKDF (reference sequence). The V end was cut by 1 base, the J end by 0 bases, with 9 bases between. The CDR3 nucleotides read TGTGCCACCAGCAGAGTCACAGGGATGAACACTGAAGCTTTCTTT. Residues: CATSRVTGMNTEAFF.

CDR3 coding DNA: TGCAGTGCTAGAGATAGCAGCGGGAGAGGCCAAGAGACCCAGTACTTC. It specifies CSARDSSGRGQETQYF. This chain links TRBV20-1 with TRBJ2-5; 8 bases align to TRBD2. CDR1 DFQATT and CDR2 SNEGSKA come from the germline V gene (reference sequence). There are 16 residues in the CDR3. Unmatched junction bases numbered 7, after V lost 0 bases and J lost 1 base.

This clonotype was seen only a few times. The rearrangement links TRBV20-1 to TRBJ2-1, with 11 positions matching TRBD2. With V trimmed by 3 bases and J by 6 bases, 7 bases remained unmatched. Germline V gene data show CDR1 as DFQATT and CDR2 as SNEGSKA (reference sequence). This CDR3 region has 15 residues. CDR3 loop: CSASPPGLAANEQFF. In nucleotides, the CDR3 is TGCAGTGCTAGTCCCCCGGGACTAGCGGCCAATGAGCAGTTCTTC.

In this sample, this clonotype turned up a few times. The rearrangement joins TRBV28 to TRBJ2-3; D not certain. CDR3 length: 13 residues. Per germline, CDR1 MDHEN and CDR2 SYDVKM. Deletions cut 6 bases from V and 2 bases from J, with 9 bases between. CDR3 region: CASRARVTDTQYF. DNA of the CDR3: TGTGCCAGCAGAGCTAGGGTCACAGATACGCAGTATTTT.

DNA of the CDR3: TGTGCCAGCTCCCTAGGGGGGCAAGCCTACGAGCAGTACTTC. Translated, it gives CASSLGGQAYEQYF. The chain uses TRBV28 and TRBJ2-7; D might be TRBD1 or TRBD2, each matching 6 bases. The CDR3 totals 14 residues. V was trimmed by 8 bases and J by 2 bases, leaving 16 bases between them. CDR1 and CDR2 (germline): MDHEN, SYDVKM.

The chain couples TRBV28 to TRBJ2-5, with D tentatively TRBD1 (6 bases). Germline V gene data show CDR1 as MDHEN and CDR2 as SYDVKM. The germline V and J ends were trimmed by 8 bases and 1 base, with 11 bases remaining between them. This CDR3 has 13 residues. The CDR3 DNA is TGTGCCAGCCAGGGGTTGCTCCAAGAGACCCAGTACTTC. Translated: CASQGLLQETQYF.

This clonotype has more than one count but fewer than ten. This chain connects TRBV11-2 to TRBJ1-1, with 7 bases matching TRBD1. Looked up from germline, CDR1 is SGHAT and CDR2 is FQNNGV. The CDR3 runs 15 residues. V lost 2 bases and J lost 4; bases outside the gene matches: 7. The CDR3 DNA reads TGTGCCAGCAGCTTAACTACAGGGGTTGGCACTGAAGCTTTCTTT. Translated: CASSLTTGVGTEAFF.

This clonotype was seen ten or more times. The chain has TRBV5-1 and TRBJ2-7; the match to TRBD2 covers 7 bases. Trimming took 0 bases from V and 11 from J; bases not matched to a gene: 5. Germline V lookup: CDR1 SGHRS, CDR2 YFSETQ. This CDR3 has 12 residues. This CDR3 is CASSLAGGSKYF. The CDR3 DNA follows: TGCGCCAGCAGCTTGGCGGGCGGGAGTAAGTACTTC.

This clonotype was seen a few times. The chain has TRBV7-2 and TRBJ1-5; 9 bases align to TRBD1. Germline V gene data show CDR1 as SGHTA and CDR2 as FQGNSA. Unmatched junction bases numbered 5, after V lost 5 bases and J lost 3 bases. The CDR3 is 15 residues long. The CDR3 loop is CASSRGQGVNQPQHF. CDR3 DNA sequence: TGTGCCAGCAGCCGGGGACAGGGCGTCAATCAGCCCCAGCATTTT.

This clonotype was seen a handful of times. V and J are TRBV4-2 and TRBJ1-2; unclear D gene. The CDR3 covers 13 residues. Germline loops: CDR1 LGHNA, CDR2 YNFKEQ. The V gene lost 4 bases and the J gene lost 8 bases, with 14 bases spanning the gap. CDR3 sequence: CASSPSHGEGYTF. DNA for the CDR3: TGTGCCAGCAGCCCCTCTCATGGGGAAGGCTACACCTTC.

The chain combines TRBV29-1 with TRBJ2-5; 14 positions agree with TRBD2. This CDR3 is 17 amino acids long. V dropped 6 bases and J dropped 1; count of bases not matched to a gene: 10. The V gene's germline CDR1 is SQVTM and CDR2 ANQGSEA. CDR3 sequence (DNA): TGCAGCGTGGCAGGGACTAGCGGGAGTGGGGTCCAAGAGACCCAGTACTTC. This codes for CSVAGTSGSGVQETQYF.

Only a few counts were recorded for this clonotype. This chain uses TRBV10-3 with TRBJ2-7, with a tentative D call TRBD1 (6 bases). V lost 3 bases, J lost 3 bases, and 15 bases lay in between. There are 15 residues in the CDR3. Germline CDR1 is ENHRY and CDR2 is SYGVKD. In DNA form, the CDR3 reads TGTGCCATCAGTGAATATCGGGACAATTACTACGAGCAGTACTTC. It translates to CAISEYRDNYYEQYF.

This clonotype was picked up a small number of times. V and J are TRBV12-3 or TRBV12-4 and TRBJ2-7; TRBD1 is a possible D gene (6 bases). This CDR3 spans 14 amino acids. V was clipped by 3 bases and J by 6 bases, with 15 bases between them. For the CDR3, the DNA is TGTGCCAGCAGTTTGGTAGGGGGAGTTGTCGAGCAGTACTTC. The encoded protein is CASSLVGGVVEQYF.

V is TRBV12-3 or TRBV12-4 and J is TRBJ1-1; D is perhaps TRBD1 (5 bases). V lost 3 bases, J lost 8 bases, and 10 bases lay in between. The CDR3 loop spans 12 amino acids. The CDR3 here is CASSFRAPEAFF. The DNA of the CDR3 is TGTGCCAGCAGTTTCAGGGCCCCAGAAGCTTTCTTT.

The chain has TRBV29-1 and TRBJ2-1; TRBD2 matches 11 bases. The CDR3 runs to 13 residues. The junction had 5 bases not matched to a gene; V was cut back by 4 bases and J by 9 bases. Germline assignment: CDR1 SQVTM and CDR2 ANQGSEA. For the CDR3, the DNA is TGCAGCGTTGTACTAGCGGGAGTGGGTGAGCAGTTCTTC. This gives the protein CSVVLAGVGEQFF.